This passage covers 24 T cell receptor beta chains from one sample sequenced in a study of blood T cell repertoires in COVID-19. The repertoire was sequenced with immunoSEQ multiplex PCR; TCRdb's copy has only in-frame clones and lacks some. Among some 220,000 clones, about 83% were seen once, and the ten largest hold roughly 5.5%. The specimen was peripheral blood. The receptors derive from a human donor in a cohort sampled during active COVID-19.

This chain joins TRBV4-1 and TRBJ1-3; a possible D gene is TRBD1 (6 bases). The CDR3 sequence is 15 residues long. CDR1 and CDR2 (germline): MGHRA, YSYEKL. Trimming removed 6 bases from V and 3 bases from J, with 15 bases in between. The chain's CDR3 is CASRSRDIDGNTIYF. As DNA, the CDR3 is TGCGCCAGCAGGTCCCGGGACATAGATGGAAACACCATATATTTT.

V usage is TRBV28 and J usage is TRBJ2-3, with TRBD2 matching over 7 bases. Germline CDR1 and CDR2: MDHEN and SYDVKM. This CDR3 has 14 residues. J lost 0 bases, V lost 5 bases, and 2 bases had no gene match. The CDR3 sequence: CASSQGLSTDTQYF. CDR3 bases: TGTGCCAGCAGTCAGGGACTAAGCACAGATACGCAGTATTTT.

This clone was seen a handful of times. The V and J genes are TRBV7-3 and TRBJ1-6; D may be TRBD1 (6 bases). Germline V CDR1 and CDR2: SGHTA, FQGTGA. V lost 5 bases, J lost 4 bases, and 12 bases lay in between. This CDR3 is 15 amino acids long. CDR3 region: CASSPQGVYNSPLHF. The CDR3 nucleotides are TGTGCCAGCAGCCCACAGGGTGTATATAATTCACCCCTCCACTTT.

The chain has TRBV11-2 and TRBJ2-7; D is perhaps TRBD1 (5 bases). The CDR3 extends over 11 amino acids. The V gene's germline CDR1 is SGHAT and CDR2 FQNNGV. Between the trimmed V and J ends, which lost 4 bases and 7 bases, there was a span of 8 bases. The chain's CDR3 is CASSSQGEQYF. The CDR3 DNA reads TGTGCCAGCAGCTCCCAGGGAGAGCAGTACTTC.

CDR3 residues: CASSVETGRNEQFF. The CDR3 coding sequence is TGTGCCAGCAGCGTGGAGACAGGGCGAAATGAGCAGTTCTTC. The rearrangement links TRBV9 to TRBJ2-1; 7 nucleotides align to TRBD1. CDR3 length: 14 residues. Germline V CDR1 and CDR2: SGDLS, YYNGEE. The trim removed 2 bases at V and 7 bases at J, leaving 6 bases unmatched.

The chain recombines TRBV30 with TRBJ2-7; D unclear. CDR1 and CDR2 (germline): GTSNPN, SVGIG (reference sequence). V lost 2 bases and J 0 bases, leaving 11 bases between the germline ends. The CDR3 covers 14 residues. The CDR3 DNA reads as TGTGCCTGGAGTAGCGTACCTAGCTCCTACGAGCAGTACTTC. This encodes CAWSSVPSSYEQYF.

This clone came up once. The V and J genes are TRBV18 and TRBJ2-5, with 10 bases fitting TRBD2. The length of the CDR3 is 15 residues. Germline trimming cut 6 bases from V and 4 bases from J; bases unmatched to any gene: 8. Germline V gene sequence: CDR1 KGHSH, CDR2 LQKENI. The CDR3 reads CASSPMTSGSETQYF. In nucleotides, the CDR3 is TGTGCCAGCTCTCCGATGACTAGCGGGTCAGAGACCCAGTACTTC.

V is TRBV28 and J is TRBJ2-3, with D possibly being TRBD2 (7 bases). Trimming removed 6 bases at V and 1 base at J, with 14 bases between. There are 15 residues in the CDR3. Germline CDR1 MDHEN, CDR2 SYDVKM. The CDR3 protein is CASSTGGSGTDTQYF. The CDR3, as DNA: TGTGCCAGCAGCACGGGGGGCTCCGGCACAGATACGCAGTATTTT. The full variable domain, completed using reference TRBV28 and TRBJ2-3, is DVKVTQSSRYLVKRTGEKVFLECVQDMDHENMFWYRQDPGLGLRLIYFSYDVKMKEKGDIPEGYSVSREKKERFSLILESASTNQTSMYLCASSTGGSGTDTQYFGPGTRLTVL.

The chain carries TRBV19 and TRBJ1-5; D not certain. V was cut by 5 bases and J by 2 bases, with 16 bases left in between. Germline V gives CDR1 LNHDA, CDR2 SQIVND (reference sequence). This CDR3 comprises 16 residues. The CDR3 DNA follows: TGTGCCAGTAGTCTATACCCTCGGGGTCGCAATCAGCCCCAGCATTTT. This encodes CASSLYPRGRNQPQHF.

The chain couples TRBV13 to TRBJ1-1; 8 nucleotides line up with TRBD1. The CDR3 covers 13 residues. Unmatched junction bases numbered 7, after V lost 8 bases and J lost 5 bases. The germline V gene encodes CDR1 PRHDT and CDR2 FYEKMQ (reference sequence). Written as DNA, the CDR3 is TGTGCCAGCTGGGGACAGGAGGGGACTGAAGCTTTCTTT. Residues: CASWGQEGTEAFF.

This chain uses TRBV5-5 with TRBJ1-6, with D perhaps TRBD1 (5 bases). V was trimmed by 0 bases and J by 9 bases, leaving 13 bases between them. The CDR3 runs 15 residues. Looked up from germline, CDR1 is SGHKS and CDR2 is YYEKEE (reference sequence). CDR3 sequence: CASSLAQGIGSPLHF. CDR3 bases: TGTGCCAGCAGCTTGGCCCAGGGCATTGGTTCACCCCTCCACTTT.

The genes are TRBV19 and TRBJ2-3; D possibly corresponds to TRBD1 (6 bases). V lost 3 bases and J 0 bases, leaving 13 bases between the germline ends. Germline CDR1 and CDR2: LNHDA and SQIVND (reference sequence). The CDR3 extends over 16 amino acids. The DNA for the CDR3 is TGTGCCAGTAGTATCATGGGGGCTAAGAGCACAGATACGCAGTATTTT. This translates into CASSIMGAKSTDTQYF.

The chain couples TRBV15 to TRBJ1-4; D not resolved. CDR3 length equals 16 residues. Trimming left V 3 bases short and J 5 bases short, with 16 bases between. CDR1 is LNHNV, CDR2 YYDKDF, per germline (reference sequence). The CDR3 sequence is CATSSHPRVRNEKLFF. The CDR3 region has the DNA TGTGCCACCAGCAGCCACCCCCGGGTACGGAATGAAAAACTGTTTTTT.

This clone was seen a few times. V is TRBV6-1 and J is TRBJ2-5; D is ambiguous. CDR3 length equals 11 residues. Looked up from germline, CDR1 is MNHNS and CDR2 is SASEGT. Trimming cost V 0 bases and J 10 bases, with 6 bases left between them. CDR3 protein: CASSEARNQYF. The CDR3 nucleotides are TGTGCCAGCAGTGAAGCGCGTAACCAGTACTTC.

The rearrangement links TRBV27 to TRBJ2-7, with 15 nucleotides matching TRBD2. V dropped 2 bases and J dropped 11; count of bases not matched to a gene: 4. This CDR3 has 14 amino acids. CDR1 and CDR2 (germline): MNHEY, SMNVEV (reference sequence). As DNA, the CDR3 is TGTGCCAGCAGTTTAGAAGGGACTAGCGGGGGGAAGTACTTC. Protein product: CASSLEGTSGGKYF.

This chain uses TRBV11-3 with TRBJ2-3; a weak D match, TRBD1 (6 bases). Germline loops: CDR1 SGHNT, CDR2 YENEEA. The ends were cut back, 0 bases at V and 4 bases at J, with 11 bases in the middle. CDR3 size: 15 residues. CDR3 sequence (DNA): TGTGCCAGCAGCTTAGAGGGGGCAGGGGCAGATACGCAGTATTTT. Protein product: CASSLEGAGADTQYF.

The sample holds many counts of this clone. CDR3 protein: CASITGTGLYNEQFF. The CDR3 bases are TGCGCCAGCATTACCGGGACAGGGCTTTACAATGAGCAGTTCTTC. The V gene is TRBV5-1, the J gene TRBJ2-1; TRBD1 agrees at 9 bases. V lost 6 bases to trimming and J lost 4 bases; unmatched junction nucleotides: 8. This CDR3 spans 15 amino acids. CDR1 and CDR2 from the germline V gene are SGHRS and YFSETQ. Supplemented by reference TRBV5-1 and TRBJ2-1, the full variable domain reads KAGVTQTPRYLIKTRGQQVTLSCSPISGHRSVSWYQQTPGQGLQFLFEYFSETQRNKGNFPGRFSGRQFSNSRSEMNVSTLELGDSALYLCASITGTGLYNEQFFGPGTRLTVL.

The CDR3 DNA reads as TGTGCCAGTAGTATAGATCTGTTCAATTGGGTCAGGAATTATGGCTACACCTTC. Translating it yields CASSIDLFNWVRNYGYTF. The rearrangement uses TRBV19 and TRBJ1-2; D gene ambiguous. There are 18 residues in the CDR3. V was shortened by 0 bases and J by 5 bases, with 22 bases between the two germline ends. Per germline, CDR1 LNHDA and CDR2 SQIVND (reference sequence).

The CDR3 region has the DNA TGTGCCAGCAGTTTCCCTGCAGCGGGAGAGACAGATACGCAGTATTTT. This sequence encodes CASSFPAAGETDTQYF. The rearrangement links TRBV28 to TRBJ2-3; 8 bases line up with TRBD2. This CDR3 region has 16 residues. Germline V gene sequence: CDR1 MDHEN, CDR2 SYDVKM. Germline trimming cut 3 bases from V and 3 bases from J; bases unmatched to any gene: 8.

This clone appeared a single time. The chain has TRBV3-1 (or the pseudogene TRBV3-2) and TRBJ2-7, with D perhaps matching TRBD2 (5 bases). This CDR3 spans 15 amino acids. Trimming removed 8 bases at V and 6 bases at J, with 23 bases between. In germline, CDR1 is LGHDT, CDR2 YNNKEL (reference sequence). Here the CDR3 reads CASRGSGGPTPEQYF. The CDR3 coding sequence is TGTGCCAGCCGGGGAAGCGGAGGCCCCACCCCCGAGCAGTACTTC.

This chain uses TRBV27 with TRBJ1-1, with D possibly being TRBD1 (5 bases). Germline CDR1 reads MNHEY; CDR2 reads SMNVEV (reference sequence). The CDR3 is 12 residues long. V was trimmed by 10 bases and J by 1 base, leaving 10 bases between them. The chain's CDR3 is CATATGNTEAFF. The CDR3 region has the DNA TGTGCCACCGCTACAGGGAACACTGAAGCTTTCTTT.

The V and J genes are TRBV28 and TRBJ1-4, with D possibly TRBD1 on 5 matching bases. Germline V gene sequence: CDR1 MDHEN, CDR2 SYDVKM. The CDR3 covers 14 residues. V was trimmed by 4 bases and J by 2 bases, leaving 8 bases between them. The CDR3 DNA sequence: TGTGCCAGCAGTTGGGGGGGGACTAATGAAAAACTGTTTTTT. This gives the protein CASSWGGTNEKLFF.

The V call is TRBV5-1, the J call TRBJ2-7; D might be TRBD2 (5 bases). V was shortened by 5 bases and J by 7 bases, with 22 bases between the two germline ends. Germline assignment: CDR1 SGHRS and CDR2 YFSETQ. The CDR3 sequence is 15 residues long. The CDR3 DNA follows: TGCGCCAGCAGGGGCGGCCCCGGAGGTAAGATAGAGCAGTACTTC. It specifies CASRGGPGGKIEQYF. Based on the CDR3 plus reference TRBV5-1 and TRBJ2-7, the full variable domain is KAGVTQTPRYLIKTRGQQVTLSCSPISGHRSVSWYQQTPGQGLQFLFEYFSETQRNKGNFPGRFSGRQFSNSRSEMNVSTLELGDSALYLCASRGGPGGKIEQYFGPGTRLTVT.

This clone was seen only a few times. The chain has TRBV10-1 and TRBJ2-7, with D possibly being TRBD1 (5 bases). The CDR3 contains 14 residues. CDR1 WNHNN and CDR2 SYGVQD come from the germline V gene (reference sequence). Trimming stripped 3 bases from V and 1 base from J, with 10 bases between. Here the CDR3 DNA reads TGCGCCAGCAGTGATGATGGGGCTTCCTACGAGCAGTACTTC. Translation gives CASSDDGASYEQYF.